Here is one T cell receptor beta chain with its context. This CDR3 has 15 amino acids. With V trimmed by 5 bases and J by 3 bases, 3 bases remained unmatched. Germline V lookup: CDR1 SEHNR, CDR2 FQNEAQ (reference sequence). These data belong to a study of CD8 T cells in Susac syndrome. With random hexamers, 0.5 to 1 ug RNA was reverse transcribed. Via MiXCR, TCRdb re-called the immunoSEQ multiplex PCR reads, giving one row per CDR3 protein. Found here are about 94,000 distinct CDR3 sequences, around 94% of them singletons; the top ten hold roughly 0.3%. This chain links TRBV7-9 with TRBJ2-1, with 11 positions matching TRBD2. The sequence came from a human donor with Susac syndrome. The source material was CD4+ T cells from PBMCs. Here the CDR3 reads CASSPGTSGYNEQFF. The CDR3 DNA is TGTGCCAGCAGCCCGGGGACTAGCGGCTACAATGAGCAGTTCTTC.